The 19 T cell receptor beta chains presented below share a single source sample, sequenced in a study of blood T cell repertoires in COVID-19. This table comes from immunoSEQ multiplex PCR, and its TCRdb copy is limited to in-frame clones, with some not included. The table shows some 490,000 clones, with over 75% occurring only once. Input material: peripheral blood. The source is a human donor in a cohort sampled during active COVID-19.

V usage is TRBV10-3 and J usage is TRBJ1-2; possible D gene TRBD1, 6 bases. The V end lost 4 bases, the J end lost 0 bases, and 15 bases lay between the germline ends. The CDR3 consists of 16 residues. The germline V gene encodes CDR1 ENHRY and CDR2 SYGVKD. The CDR3 spells CAISARQENPNYGYTF. The CDR3 nucleotides read TGTGCCATCAGTGCTAGACAGGAGAACCCTAACTATGGCTACACCTTC.

This chain links TRBV19 with TRBJ2-7; the match to TRBD2 covers 10 bases. CDR1 and CDR2 (germline): LNHDA, SQIVND (reference sequence). The CDR3 covers 16 residues. V shed 10 bases, J shed 2 bases, and the junction held 14 bases outside the gene matches. Here the CDR3 reads CATSPGGLAGAYEQYF. CDR3 nucleotide sequence: TGTGCCACATCCCCGGGAGGGCTAGCGGGAGCCTACGAGCAGTACTTC.

This chain joins TRBV28 and TRBJ2-7, with 9 bases matching TRBD1. V gave up 6 bases and J gave up 3 bases; unmatched junction bases: 12. CDR1 and CDR2 from the germline V gene are MDHEN and SYDVKM. This CDR3 region has 16 residues. CDR3 region: CASRPGRGQGNYEQYF. The CDR3 DNA reads as TGTGCCAGCAGGCCGGGTCGGGGACAGGGAAACTACGAGCAGTACTTC.

The chain links TRBV3-1 (or the pseudogene TRBV3-2) to TRBJ2-2, with 8 bases fitting TRBD2. With V trimmed by 4 bases and J by 8 bases, 3 bases remained unmatched. Germline V lookup: CDR1 LGHDT, CDR2 YNNKEL (reference sequence). This CDR3 is 13 amino acids long. The CDR3 loop reads CASSPAGAGELFF. The DNA for the CDR3 is TGTGCCAGCAGCCCAGCGGGAGCTGGGGAGCTGTTTTTT.

The chain couples TRBV28 to TRBJ2-7; 11 bases match TRBD1. The CDR3 totals 13 residues. CDR1 MDHEN and CDR2 SYDVKM come from the germline V gene. Trimming at V came to 6 bases and at J to 6 bases, leaving 4 bases not matched to a gene. The chain's CDR3 is CASRGTGGSEQYF. In DNA, the CDR3 is TGTGCCAGCAGGGGGACAGGGGGAAGCGAGCAGTACTTC.

This clone was counted a few times. The genes are TRBV19 and TRBJ2-5; D is uncertain. Deletions cut 11 bases from V and 9 bases from J, with 16 bases between. The CDR3 extends over 11 amino acids. The germline V gene encodes CDR1 LNHDA and CDR2 SQIVND (reference sequence). CDR3 amino acids: CASSSLAAQYF. As DNA, the CDR3 is TGTGCCTCTAGTTCCCTCGCGGCCCAGTACTTC.

This clone was seen only once. The chain is built from TRBV30 and TRBJ1-2, with D hard to call. The CDR3 covers 12 residues. Trimming took 0 bases from V and 7 from J, leaving 9 bases between them. Per the germline V gene, CDR1 is GTSNPN and CDR2 is SVGIG (reference sequence). The CDR3 reads CAWSVPVIGYTF. The DNA for the CDR3 is TGTGCCTGGAGTGTACCGGTCATTGGCTACACCTTC.

This rearrangement joins TRBV25-1 to TRBJ1-1; 7 bases fit TRBD1. CDR3 length equals 15 residues. V lost 1 base and J lost 3; bases outside the gene matches: 5. In germline, CDR1 is MGHDK, CDR2 SYGVNS. This CDR3 is CASSESGTADTEAFF. DNA of the CDR3: TGTGCCAGCAGTGAATCGGGGACAGCAGACACTGAAGCTTTCTTT.

V is TRBV28 and J is TRBJ2-3, with a weak D call TRBD2 (6 bases). The V end lost 6 bases, the J end lost 2 bases, and 12 bases lay between the germline ends. From germline, CDR1 is MDHEN and CDR2 SYDVKM. This CDR3 spans 14 amino acids. CDR3: CASSPGLLTDTQYF. The CDR3 DNA is TGTGCCAGCAGCCCGGGACTTCTCACAGATACGCAGTATTTT.

The chain joins TRBV5-1 to TRBJ2-1; TRBD2 agrees at 13 bases. Germline CDR1 SGHRS, CDR2 YFSETQ. V shed 2 bases and J 5 bases; nucleotides not matched to a gene: 7. The CDR3 loop spans 17 amino acids. The DNA of the CDR3 is TGCGCCAGCAGCTTAACGGTCACTAGCGGGAGGGACAATGAGCAGTTCTTC. Protein: CASSLTVTSGRDNEQFF.

The gene calls are TRBV7-9 and TRBJ1-5; D ambiguous. The ends were cut back, 1 base at V and 5 bases at J, with 15 bases in the middle. This CDR3 comprises 16 residues. Looked up from germline, CDR1 is SEHNR and CDR2 is FQNEAQ (reference sequence). The CDR3 DNA is TGTGCCAGCAGCTTAGTAAGAGCCAGTGGAGATCAGCCCCAGCATTTT. This codes for CASSLVRASGDQPQHF.

The chain has TRBV5-4 and TRBJ1-3, with TRBD1 identical over 9 bases. V was clipped by 5 bases and J by 0 bases; unmatched bases: 12. Germline V gives CDR1 SGHNT, CDR2 YYREEE (reference sequence). This CDR3 is 18 amino acids long. The CDR3, as DNA: TGTGCCAGCAGATGGCCTGGGACAGGGCTACCCTCTGGAAACACCATATATTTT. Translating it yields CASRWPGTGLPSGNTIYF.

V and J are TRBV2 and TRBJ2-7, with D perhaps matching TRBD2 (6 bases). V lost 7 bases and J 0 bases, leaving 19 bases between the germline ends. The germline CDR1 and CDR2 sequences are SNHLY and FYNNEI. The CDR3 has 16 residues. CDR3 nucleotide sequence: TGTGCCAGCACCCATAGTGGGGCGGGATCCTCCTACGAGCAGTACTTC. Translating gives CASTHSGAGSSYEQYF.

To note about this clone: In the same sample, other DNA sequences code for this CDR3. The V gene is TRBV19, the J gene TRBJ1-3, with 8 bases fitting TRBD1. From germline, CDR1 is LNHDA and CDR2 SQIVND (reference sequence). The CDR3 extends over 15 amino acids. The V segment lost 5 bases and the J segment 0 bases; nucleotides outside the gene matches: 3. The CDR3 is CASSSTGDSGNTIYF. The CDR3, as DNA: TGTGCCAGTAGTTCGACAGGGGACTCTGGAAACACCATATATTTT.

This chain links TRBV4-1 with TRBJ2-5; 12 positions agree with TRBD2. V gave up 3 bases and J gave up 5 bases; unmatched junction bases: 7. The CDR3 is made up of 16 amino acids. The germline CDR1 and CDR2 sequences are MGHRA and YSYEKL. Here the CDR3 DNA reads TGCGCCAGCAGCCAGCTGGGACTAGCGGGTTACGAGACCCAGTACTTC. It encodes CASSQLGLAGYETQYF.

The chain carries TRBV6-5 and TRBJ2-7; 13 nucleotides match TRBD2. CDR3 size: 16 residues. Trimming removed 6 bases from V and 6 bases from J; junction bases left unmatched: 11. Per germline, CDR1 MNHEY and CDR2 SVGAGI. As DNA, the CDR3 is TGTGCCAGCAGCTACCCACTAGCGGGAGGGCCCGCCGAGCAGTACTTC. Its translation: CASSYPLAGGPAEQYF.

This sequence joins TRBV9 and TRBJ2-7; TRBD1 aligns across 8 bases. Germline CDR1 reads SGDLS; CDR2 reads YYNGEE. The CDR3 loop spans 16 amino acids. The V segment lost 4 bases and the J segment 0 bases; nucleotides outside the gene matches: 9. The CDR3 region has the DNA TGTGCCAGCAGCACCCCGACAGGGGAGCTCTCCTACGAGCAGTACTTC. Translation gives CASSTPTGELSYEQYF.

The chain combines TRBV2 with TRBJ1-1, with D possibly TRBD1 on 5 matching bases. CDR1 and CDR2 (germline): SNHLY, FYNNEI. The CDR3 consists of 13 residues. Trimming cost V 6 bases and J 1 base, with 9 bases left between them. CDR3 nucleotides: TGTGCCAGCAGGGGGCAGAGGAACACTGAAGCTTTCTTT. Translating it yields CASRGQRNTEAFF.

The V and J genes are TRBV27 and TRBJ2-7; 9 bases agree with TRBD1. V lost 3 bases to trimming and J lost 7 bases; unmatched junction nucleotides: 7. This CDR3 has 14 residues. CDR1 is MNHEY and CDR2 is SMNVEV in the germline V gene (reference sequence). CDR3 in amino acids: CASSLGQGAGEQYF. In DNA, the CDR3 is TGTGCCAGCAGTTTGGGACAGGGTGCAGGAGAGCAGTACTTC.